Shown below are 28 T cell receptor beta chains from a single sample sequenced in a study of blood T cells in healthy people across ages. The authors ran a second PCR of 7 to 11 cycles using a sample-barcoded 5' primer and a J-beta primer mix. TCRdb reprocessed the 5' RACE reads with MiXCR, giving one entry per CDR3 protein. This table holds roughly 1 million distinct CDR3 sequences, 25% found once. Separately, the same data were catalogued under a study of T cells of mothers and their children.

The sequencing input was blood. The origin of the receptors is a girl aged 2-9 years in good health.

There are a few counts of this clonotype. CDR3 sequence: CASSRSSGYEQYF. CDR3 DNA sequence: TGTGCCAGCAGCCGCTCCAGTGGGTACGAGCAGTACTTC. The rearrangement joins TRBV6-5 to TRBJ2-7; D is ambiguous. V lost 6 bases and J lost 4, with 13 bases in between. Germline lookup yields CDR1 MNHEY and CDR2 SVGAGI. The CDR3 extends over 13 amino acids.

CDR3 bases: TGTGCCAGCAGCGATAGAGGGGGGCCCAACACCGGGGAGCTGTTTTTT. This gives the protein CASSDRGGPNTGELFF. The J gene is TRBJ2-2, the V gene TRBV11-2; D tentatively fits TRBD1 or TRBD2 (6 bases each). V lost 5 bases to trimming and J lost 2 bases, with 15 bases between them. CDR3 length: 16 residues. Germline V gene lookup returns CDR1 SGHAT and CDR2 FQNNGV. The entire variable domain, with the rest obtained from reference TRBV11-2 and TRBJ2-2, is as follows: EAGVAQSPRYKIIEKRQSVAFWCNPISGHATLYWYQQILGQGPKLLIQFQNNGVVDDSQLPKDRFSAERLKGVDSTLKIQPAKLEDSAVYLCASSDRGGPNTGELFFGEGSRLTVL.

This clonotype was seen a handful of times. The V and J genes are TRBV3-1 and TRBJ2-7, with unresolved D. CDR1 LGHDT and CDR2 YNNKEL come from the germline V gene (reference sequence). This CDR3 is built from 12 residues. V lost 1 base, J lost 6 bases, and 7 bases lay in between. The CDR3 DNA reads as TGTGCCAGCAGCCAAGCTTCAACCGAGCAGTACTTC. Translation gives CASSQASTEQYF.

The V call is TRBV6-2 or TRBV6-3, the J call TRBJ2-1, with 14 bases lining up with TRBD2. Trimming cost V 10 bases and J 0 bases; bases outside gene matches: 5. Looked up from germline, CDR1 is MNHEY and CDR2 is SVGEGT. The CDR3 runs 16 residues. This CDR3 reads CATGLAGGNSYNEQFF. DNA of the CDR3: TGTGCCACCGGACTAGCGGGAGGTAACTCCTACAATGAGCAGTTCTTC.

This clonotype was counted a few times. The chain joins TRBV29-1 to TRBJ2-3; 16 bases match TRBD2. The V gene's germline CDR1 is SQVTM and CDR2 ANQGSEA. This CDR3 spans 17 amino acids. The V gene end was trimmed by 1 base and the J gene end by 5 bases; junction bases not matched to a gene: 6. CDR3 in DNA: TGCAGCGTTGAAGGCGGGACTAGCGGGGGGGCCGGAGATACGCAGTATTTT. This sequence encodes CSVEGGTSGGAGDTQYF.

The table lists this clonotype with a few counts. This rearrangement joins TRBV7-2 to TRBJ2-1, with D hard to call. Trimming took off 4 bases at V and 4 bases at J, with 8 bases between the two ends. This CDR3 region has 13 residues. Germline V lookup: CDR1 SGHTA, CDR2 FQGNSA. The CDR3 here is CASSSVGYNEQFF. As DNA, the CDR3 is TGTGCCAGCAGCTCAGTCGGGTACAATGAGCAGTTCTTC.

This clonotype has a handful of counts. J is TRBJ1-2 and V is TRBV4-2, with D possibly being TRBD1 (5 bases). Germline CDR1 LGHNA, CDR2 YNFKEQ. The CDR3 consists of 15 residues. V shed 5 bases and J shed 4 bases, with 17 bases lying between them. The chain's CDR3 is CASSFRPGLTYGYTF. The DNA of the CDR3 is TGTGCCAGCAGCTTTCGTCCAGGGTTGACCTATGGCTACACCTTC.

The sample holds a few counts of this clonotype. The V gene is TRBV6-5, the J gene TRBJ1-4; 7 bases map to TRBD1. Germline V gene data show CDR1 as MNHEY and CDR2 as SVGAGI. The CDR3 loop spans 17 amino acids. The trim removed 5 bases at V and 5 bases at J, leaving 14 bases unmatched. This chain's CDR3 is CASSTGASLIANEKLFF. CDR3 DNA: TGTGCCAGCAGTACAGGGGCGTCTCTAATCGCGAATGAAAAACTGTTTTTT.

This rearrangement joins TRBV27 to TRBJ2-3, with TRBD2 matching 10 bases. After removal of 6 bases from V and 2 bases from J, the junction contained 14 bases not matched to a gene. The length of the CDR3 is 18 residues. CDR1 MNHEY and CDR2 SMNVEV come from the germline V gene (reference sequence). CDR3 DNA sequence: TGTGCCAGCAGCACTATAGCGGGAGGTAGTGGTTACACAGATACGCAGTATTTT. Its protein product is CASSTIAGGSGYTDTQYF.

This clonotype was detected a few times. The genes are TRBV7-2 and TRBJ2-1; 9 nucleotides agree with TRBD1. The germline CDR1 and CDR2 sequences are SGHTA and FQGNSA. With V trimmed by 8 bases and J by 8 bases, 13 bases remained unmatched. This CDR3 spans 15 amino acids. CDR3 residues: CASASRTGVDYEQFF. For the CDR3, the DNA is TGTGCCAGCGCTTCGCGGACAGGGGTAGATTATGAGCAGTTCTTC.

The rearrangement links TRBV25-1 to TRBJ2-1; D gene unclear. This CDR3 is built from 12 residues. The V end lost 3 bases, the J end lost 6 bases, and 6 bases lay between the germline ends. Germline values: CDR1 MGHDK, CDR2 SYGVNS. The CDR3 is CASSEVSNEQFF. CDR3 in DNA: TGTGCCAGCAGTGAGGTGTCCAATGAGCAGTTCTTC.

The V gene is TRBV27, the J gene TRBJ2-1; D perhaps matches TRBD1 (5 bases). Germline V lookup: CDR1 MNHEY, CDR2 SMNVEV (reference sequence). Between the trimmed V and J ends, which lost 9 bases and 8 bases, there was a span of 17 bases. This CDR3 is built from 13 residues. CDR3 DNA: TGTGCCAGTAAAACAGGCCCCTGGGATGAGCAGTTCTTC. It is translated as CASKTGPWDEQFF.

The genes are TRBV4-3 and TRBJ1-2, with 8 nucleotides matching TRBD1. The V gene's germline CDR1 is LGHNA and CDR2 YSLEER. CDR3 length: 16 amino acids. J lost 8 bases, V lost 0 bases, and 11 bases had no gene match. Written as DNA, the CDR3 is TGCGCCAGCAGCCAAGACCAGGGGGCAGTAGGGTACGGCTACACCTTC. It yields the protein CASSQDQGAVGYGYTF.

The CDR3 reads CASTADGPPAFYSPLHF. In nucleotides, the CDR3 is TGTGCCAGCACCGCGGACGGGCCACCCGCTTTCTATTCACCCCTCCACTTT. The chain couples TRBV12-3 or TRBV12-4 to TRBJ1-6; D not certain. Trimming left V 7 bases short and J 8 bases short, with 24 bases between. The CDR3 is 17 amino acids.

This clonotype was seen more than once but under ten times. This sequence joins TRBV20-1 and TRBJ1-3, with TRBD1 as a possible D gene (6 bases). There are 14 residues in the CDR3. CDR1 is DFQATT and CDR2 is SNEGSKA in the germline V gene (reference sequence). V shed 4 bases and J shed 1 base, with 11 bases lying between them. Here the CDR3 DNA reads TGCAGTGCTACAAACAGGGTTTCTGGAAACACCATATATTTT. Protein product: CSATNRVSGNTIYF.

The CDR3 is CASSYTGASYEQYF. The CDR3 DNA reads TGTGCCAGCAGTTATACAGGGGCATCCTACGAGCAGTACTTC. The rearrangement uses TRBV6-5 and TRBJ2-5, with 7 nucleotides matching TRBD1. The J call may be wrong; the DNA end is better matched by TRBJ2-7. Germline lookup yields CDR1 MNHEY and CDR2 SVGAGI. This CDR3 has 14 residues.

The gene calls are TRBV6-1 and TRBJ2-1; 8 bases line up with TRBD2. V shed 6 bases, J shed 5 bases, and the junction held 21 bases outside the gene matches. CDR1 is MNHNS, CDR2 SASEGT, per germline. There are 19 residues in the CDR3. The CDR3: CASRKGELKLAGLHNEQFF. DNA of the CDR3: TGTGCCAGCAGGAAGGGGGAGTTAAAGTTAGCGGGACTACACAATGAGCAGTTCTTC.

The J gene is TRBJ2-5, the V gene TRBV7-9; 7 nucleotides agree with TRBD2. The J call could be wrong; TRBJ2-1 is a better fit for the DNA end. Germline V gives CDR1 SEHNR, CDR2 FQNEAQ (reference sequence). The CDR3 runs 13 residues. The CDR3 region is CASTPSSGPEQFF. The CDR3 region has the DNA TGTGCCAGCACCCCTTCTAGCGGACCTGAGCAGTTCTTC.

This clonotype was counted only a few times. The genes are TRBV28 and TRBJ1-1, with a weak D call TRBD1 (6 bases). Trimming took 1 base from V and 7 from J, leaving 16 bases between them. Germline-derived CDR1 and CDR2 are MDHEN and SYDVKM. The CDR3 runs 15 residues. The CDR3 DNA is TGTGCCAGCAGTTTATATTCACGGGGGGCCAGTGAAGCTTTCTTT. Protein product: CASSLYSRGASEAFF.

This clonotype was found a few times. The chain employs TRBV12-5 and TRBJ2-3, with 7 bases identical to TRBD1. This CDR3 is built from 18 residues. In germline, CDR1 is LGHNT, CDR2 FRNRAP. V dropped 1 base and J dropped 3; count of bases not matched to a gene: 13. The CDR3 sequence: CASGLAQTGIWVTDTQYF. The CDR3 DNA reads TGTGCTAGTGGTTTGGCGCAGACAGGGATTTGGGTAACAGATACGCAGTATTTT. The variable domain in full, with the rest retrieved from reference TRBV12-5 and TRBJ2-3, is DARVTQTPRHKVTEMGQEVTMRCQPILGHNTVFWYRQTMMQGLELLAYFRNRAPLDDSGMPKDRFSAEMPDATLATLKIQPSEPRDSAVYFCASGLAQTGIWVTDTQYFGPGTRLTVL.

The V gene is TRBV11-2, the J gene TRBJ2-5; TRBD2 matches at 9 bases. With 1 base clipped from V and 1 base from J, the junction kept 4 bases outside the gene matches. The CDR3 length is 16 residues. The germline V gene encodes CDR1 SGHAT and CDR2 FQNNGV. Here the CDR3 reads CASSLGLADSQETQYF. The CDR3 region has the DNA TGTGCCAGCAGCTTAGGACTAGCGGACTCCCAAGAGACCCAGTACTTC.

V usage is TRBV11-2 and J usage is TRBJ2-3; no definite D call. Germline V gene sequence: CDR1 SGHAT, CDR2 FQNNGV. The CDR3 sequence is 14 residues long. V was trimmed by 0 bases and J by 2 bases, leaving 6 bases between them. Here the CDR3 reads CASSLDDDTDTQYF. The DNA of the CDR3 is TGTGCCAGCAGCTTAGATGACGACACAGATACGCAGTATTTT.

This sequence joins TRBV12-3 or TRBV12-4 and TRBJ2-5; unclear D gene. This CDR3 comprises 14 residues. V gave up 3 bases and J gave up 0 bases, with 8 bases separating them. CDR3 region: CASSLWADQETQYF. The DNA of the CDR3 is TGTGCCAGCAGTTTGTGGGCGGACCAAGAGACCCAGTACTTC.

This clonotype was seen a handful of times. The chain links TRBV2 to TRBJ1-2; 7 bases match TRBD1. Per the germline V gene, CDR1 is SNHLY and CDR2 is FYNNEI. The CDR3 contains 13 residues. Trimming at V came to 0 bases and at J to 5 bases, leaving 0 bases not matched to a gene. The CDR3 region has the DNA TGTGCCAGCAGTGAAGCGACAGGGTATGGCTACACCTTC. Translation gives CASSEATGYGYTF.

This clonotype has only a few counts. This rearrangement joins TRBV11-2 to TRBJ2-2; 7 bases line up with TRBD1. Germline trimming cut 1 base from V and 3 bases from J; bases unmatched to any gene: 2. The CDR3 is 15 amino acids. CDR1 and CDR2 from the germline V gene are SGHAT and FQNNGV. The CDR3 spells CASSLVGGYTGELFF. In DNA, the CDR3 is TGTGCCAGCAGCTTAGTAGGGGGCTACACCGGGGAGCTGTTTTTT. Based on the CDR3 plus reference TRBV11-2 and TRBJ2-2, the full variable domain is EAGVAQSPRYKIIEKRQSVAFWCNPISGHATLYWYQQILGQGPKLLIQFQNNGVVDDSQLPKDRFSAERLKGVDSTLKIQPAKLEDSAVYLCASSLVGGYTGELFFGEGSRLTVL.

This clonotype was found a few times. The chain couples TRBV11-2 to TRBJ2-7; 10 nucleotides agree with TRBD2. The CDR3 runs 15 residues. V lost 3 bases to trimming and J lost 3 bases; unmatched junction nucleotides: 5. In germline, CDR1 is SGHAT, CDR2 FQNNGV. The CDR3 spells CASSFGLADYYEQYF. The CDR3 nucleotides are TGTGCCAGCAGCTTCGGACTAGCGGACTACTACGAGCAGTACTTC.

CDR3 residues: CASSPTSFGEAGYTF. DNA of the CDR3: TGCGCCAGCAGCCCCACGTCGTTTGGGGAGGCTGGCTACACCTTC. The rearrangement links TRBV4-3 to TRBJ1-2; D is unclear. Trimming shortened V by 4 bases and J by 7 bases, and 19 bases separated the two germline ends. This CDR3 contains 15 residues. The germline CDR1 and CDR2 sequences are LGHNA and YSLEER.

This rearrangement joins TRBV29-1 to TRBJ2-5; D is possibly TRBD1 or TRBD2 (5 bases each). Trimming removed 7 bases at V and 2 bases at J, with 17 bases between. Germline values: CDR1 SQVTM, CDR2 ANQGSEA. This CDR3 spans 14 amino acids. CDR3: CSALFGTDQETQYF. In nucleotides, the CDR3 is TGCAGCGCTCTCTTCGGGACGGATCAAGAGACCCAGTACTTC.